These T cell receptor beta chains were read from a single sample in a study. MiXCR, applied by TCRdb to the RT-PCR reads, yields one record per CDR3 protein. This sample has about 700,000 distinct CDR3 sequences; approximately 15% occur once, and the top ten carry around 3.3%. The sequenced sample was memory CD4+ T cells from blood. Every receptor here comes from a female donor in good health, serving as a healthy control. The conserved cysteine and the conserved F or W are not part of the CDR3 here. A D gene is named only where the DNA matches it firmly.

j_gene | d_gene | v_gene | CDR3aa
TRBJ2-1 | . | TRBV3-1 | ASSQGLSSYNEQF
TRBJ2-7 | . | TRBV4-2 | ASSQDSTYEQY
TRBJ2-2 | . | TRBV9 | ASSVQGRNTGELF
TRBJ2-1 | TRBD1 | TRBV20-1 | SAWAVGQGRSEQF
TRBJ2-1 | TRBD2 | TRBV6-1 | ASSSAGLARSFSYNEQF
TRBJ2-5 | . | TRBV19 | ASAPRVGGETQY
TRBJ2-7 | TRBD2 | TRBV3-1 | ASSPSSGRMRKY
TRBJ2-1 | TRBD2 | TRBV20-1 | SALSGRVINEQF
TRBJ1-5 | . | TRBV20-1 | SARTPGGNQPQH
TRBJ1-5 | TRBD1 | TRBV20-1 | SARSGGGHQEPQH
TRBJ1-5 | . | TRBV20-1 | SASGQAHQPQH
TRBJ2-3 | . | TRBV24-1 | ATSDPVRDGSTDTQY
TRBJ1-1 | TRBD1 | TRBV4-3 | ASSQVNRGMAEAF
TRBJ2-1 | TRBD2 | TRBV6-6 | ASSYAGGGTSSYNEQF
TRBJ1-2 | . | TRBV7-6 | ASSLGSWGNAAGYT
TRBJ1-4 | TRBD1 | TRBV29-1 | SGNTDRGEKLF
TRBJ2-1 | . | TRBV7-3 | ASSSSGGWGHNEQF
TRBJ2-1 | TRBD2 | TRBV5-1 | ASTLRAGGLDTREQF
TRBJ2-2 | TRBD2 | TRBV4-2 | ASSVEGGSTGELF
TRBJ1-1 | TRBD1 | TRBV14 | ASSQDRGPTEAF
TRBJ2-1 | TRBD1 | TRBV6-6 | ASRLRQGSDEQF
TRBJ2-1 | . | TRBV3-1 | ASSQAFYEQF
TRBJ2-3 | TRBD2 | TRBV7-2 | ASSSIAGRSTDTQY
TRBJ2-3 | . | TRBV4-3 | ASSQFAPWGGNTDTQY
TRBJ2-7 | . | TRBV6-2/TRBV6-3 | ASSFPGVSREQY
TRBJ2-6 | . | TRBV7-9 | ASSPSVMGGSGANVLT
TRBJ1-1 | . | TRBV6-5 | ASSYSGAGDTEAF
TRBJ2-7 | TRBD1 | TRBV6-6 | ASSPGTGIEQY
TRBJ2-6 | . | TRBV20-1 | SAPSVPGANVLT
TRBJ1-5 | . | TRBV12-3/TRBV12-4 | ASSISNQPQH
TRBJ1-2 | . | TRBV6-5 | ASSYSPEGGYGYT